This T cell receptor beta chain derives from a study of blood T cell repertoires in COVID-19. The CDR3 extends over 13 amino acids. With 4 bases removed from V and 2 bases from J, the gap between germline ends came to 9 bases. Germline values: CDR1 LGHDT, CDR2 YNNKEL (reference sequence). Profiling relied on immunoSEQ multiplex PCR, and the TCRdb table lists in-frame clones only, not all of them. The sample lists 250,000 or so clones; over 75% were seen once. Participants classified as exposed had met a COVID-19 case within 2 weeks before study entry. The chain carries TRBV3-1 (or the pseudogene TRBV3-2) and TRBJ2-7, with D tentatively TRBD1 (6 bases). The material sequenced was PBMCs or T cells enriched from blood (not recorded which). This clonotype was sampled from a woman aged 35 to 49 who had been exposed to COVID-19. The chain's CDR3 is CASSPRTAYEQYV. The CDR3, as DNA: TGTGCCAGCAGCCCTAGGACAGCCTACGAGCAGTACGTC.